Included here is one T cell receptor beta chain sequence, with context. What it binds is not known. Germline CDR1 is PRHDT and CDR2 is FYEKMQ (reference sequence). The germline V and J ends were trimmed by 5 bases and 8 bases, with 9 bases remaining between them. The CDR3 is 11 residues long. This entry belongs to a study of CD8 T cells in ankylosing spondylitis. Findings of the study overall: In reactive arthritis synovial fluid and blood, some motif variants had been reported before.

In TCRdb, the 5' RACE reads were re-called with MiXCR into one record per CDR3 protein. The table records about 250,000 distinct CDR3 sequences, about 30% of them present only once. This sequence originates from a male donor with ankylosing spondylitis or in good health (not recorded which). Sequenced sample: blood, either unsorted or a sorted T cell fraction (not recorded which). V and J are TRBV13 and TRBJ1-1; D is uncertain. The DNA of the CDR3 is TGTGCCAGCAGCCTAACGCGGGAAGCTTTCTTT. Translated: CASSLTREAFF.